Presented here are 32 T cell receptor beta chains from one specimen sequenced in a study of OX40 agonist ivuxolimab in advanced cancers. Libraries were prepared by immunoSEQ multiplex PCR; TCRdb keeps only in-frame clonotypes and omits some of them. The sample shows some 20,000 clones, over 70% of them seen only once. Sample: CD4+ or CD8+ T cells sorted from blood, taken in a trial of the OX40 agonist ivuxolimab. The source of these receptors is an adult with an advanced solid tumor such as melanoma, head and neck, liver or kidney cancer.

The chain's CDR3 is CASRGGSVDEQYF. The CDR3 nucleotides are TGTGCCAGCAGAGGCGGGAGTGTCGACGAGCAGTACTTC. The rearrangement uses TRBV5-6 and TRBJ2-7, with 7 bases lining up with TRBD2. CDR1 and CDR2 from the germline V gene are SGHDT and YYEEEE. The CDR3 sequence is 13 residues long. With V trimmed by 5 bases and J by 5 bases, 7 bases remained unmatched.

CDR3 sequence: CASSLDGNQPQHF. The CDR3 DNA reads TGTGCCAGCAGTCTGGACGGAAATCAGCCCCAGCATTTT. This sequence joins TRBV6-5 and TRBJ1-5, with D unresolved. The germline CDR1 and CDR2 sequences are MNHEY and SVGAGI. V lost 5 bases and J lost 4, with 9 bases in between. The CDR3 sequence is 13 residues long.

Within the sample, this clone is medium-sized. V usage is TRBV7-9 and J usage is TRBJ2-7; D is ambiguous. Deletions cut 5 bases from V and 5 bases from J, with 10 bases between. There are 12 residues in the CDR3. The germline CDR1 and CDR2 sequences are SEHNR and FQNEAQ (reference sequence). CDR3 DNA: TGTGCCAGCAGCCCGACCCTCGACGAGCAGTACTTC. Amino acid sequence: CASSPTLDEQYF.

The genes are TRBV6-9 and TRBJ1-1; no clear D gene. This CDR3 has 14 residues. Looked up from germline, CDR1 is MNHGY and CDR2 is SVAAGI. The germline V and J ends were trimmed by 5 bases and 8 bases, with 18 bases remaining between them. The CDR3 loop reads CASSDQVRGLEAFF. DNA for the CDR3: TGTGCCAGCAGTGATCAAGTGCGGGGTTTGGAAGCTTTCTTT.

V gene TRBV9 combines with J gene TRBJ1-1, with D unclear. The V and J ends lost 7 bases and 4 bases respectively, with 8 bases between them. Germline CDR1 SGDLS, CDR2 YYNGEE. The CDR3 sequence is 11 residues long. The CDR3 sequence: CASGVVTEAFF. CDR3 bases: TGTGCCAGCGGGGTTGTCACTGAAGCTTTCTTT.

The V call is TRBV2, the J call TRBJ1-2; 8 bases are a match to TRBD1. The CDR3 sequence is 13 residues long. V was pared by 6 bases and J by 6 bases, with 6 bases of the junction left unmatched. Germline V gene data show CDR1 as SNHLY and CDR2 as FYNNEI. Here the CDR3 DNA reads TGTGCCAGCAGCTGGGACAGGCCCCATGGCTACACCTTC. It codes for CASSWDRPHGYTF.

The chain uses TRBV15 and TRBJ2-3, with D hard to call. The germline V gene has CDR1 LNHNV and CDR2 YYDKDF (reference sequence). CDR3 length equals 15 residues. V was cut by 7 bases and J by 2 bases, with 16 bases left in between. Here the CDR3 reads CATKKFPSDTDTQYF. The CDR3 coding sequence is TGTGCCACCAAAAAGTTTCCTTCTGACACAGATACGCAGTATTTT.

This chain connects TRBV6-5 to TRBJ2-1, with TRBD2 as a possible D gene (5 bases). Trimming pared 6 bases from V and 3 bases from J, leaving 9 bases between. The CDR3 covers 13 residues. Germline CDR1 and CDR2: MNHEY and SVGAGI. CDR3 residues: CASSRDYYNEQFF. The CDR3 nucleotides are TGTGCCAGCAGCCGTGACTACTACAATGAGCAGTTCTTC.

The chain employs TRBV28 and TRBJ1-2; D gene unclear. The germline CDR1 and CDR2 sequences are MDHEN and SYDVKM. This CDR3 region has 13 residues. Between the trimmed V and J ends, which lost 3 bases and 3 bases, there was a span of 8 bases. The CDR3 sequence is CASSFLIYYGYTF. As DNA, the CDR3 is TGTGCCAGCAGTTTCCTAATTTACTATGGCTACACCTTC.

The DNA for the CDR3 is TGTGCCAGAAGACACCAAAAAAGGGGTCGGGCCAGCTATGGCTACACCTTC. It translates to CARRHQKRGRASYGYTF. The chain recombines TRBV5-3 with TRBJ1-2; maybe TRBD1 (5 bases). TRBV5-3 is marked as an open reading frame, function uncertain. CDR3 length: 17 amino acids. V lost 5 bases and J 4 bases, leaving 24 bases between the germline ends.

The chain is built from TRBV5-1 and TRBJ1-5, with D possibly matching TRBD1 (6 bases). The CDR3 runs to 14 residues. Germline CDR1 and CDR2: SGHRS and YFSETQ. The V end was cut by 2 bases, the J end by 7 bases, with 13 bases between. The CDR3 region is CASSFQGGEQPQHF. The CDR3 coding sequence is TGCGCCAGCAGCTTCCAAGGGGGGGAGCAGCCCCAGCATTTT.

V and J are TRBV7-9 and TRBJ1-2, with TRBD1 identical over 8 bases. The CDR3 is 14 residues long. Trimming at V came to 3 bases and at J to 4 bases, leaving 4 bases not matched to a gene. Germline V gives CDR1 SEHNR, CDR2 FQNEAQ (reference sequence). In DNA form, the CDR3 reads TGTGCCAGCAGCTTGGCGGACAGGGTCTATGGCTACACCTTC. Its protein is CASSLADRVYGYTF.

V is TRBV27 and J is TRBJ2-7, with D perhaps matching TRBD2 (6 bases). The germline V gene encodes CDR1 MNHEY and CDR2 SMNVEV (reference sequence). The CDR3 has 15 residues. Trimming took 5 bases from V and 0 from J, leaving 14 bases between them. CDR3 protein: CASSPFAGSSYEQYF. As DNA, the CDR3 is TGTGCCAGCAGTCCCTTTGCGGGGAGCTCCTACGAGCAGTACTTC.

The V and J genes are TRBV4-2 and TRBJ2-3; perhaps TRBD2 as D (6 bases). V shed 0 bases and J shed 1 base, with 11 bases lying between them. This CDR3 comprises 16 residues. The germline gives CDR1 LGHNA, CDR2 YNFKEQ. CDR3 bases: TGTGCCAGCAGCCAAGATATGGCTAGCGGCACAGATACGCAGTATTTT. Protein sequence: CASSQDMASGTDTQYF.

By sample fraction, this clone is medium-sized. The CDR3 sequence: CATRGGTKTEAFF. The CDR3 DNA reads as TGTGCCACCAGAGGCGGGACAAAGACTGAAGCTTTCTTT. V and J are TRBV15 and TRBJ1-1; the D gene is possibly TRBD1 (6 bases). CDR1 is LNHNV and CDR2 is YYDKDF in the germline V gene (reference sequence). The V gene lost 6 bases and the J gene lost 5 bases, with 13 bases spanning the gap. The CDR3 is 13 residues long.

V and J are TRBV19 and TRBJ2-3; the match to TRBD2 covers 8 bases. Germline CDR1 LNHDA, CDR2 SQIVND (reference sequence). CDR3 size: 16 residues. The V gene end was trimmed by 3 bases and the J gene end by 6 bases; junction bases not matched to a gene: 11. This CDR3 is CASSISGRTTGDTQYF. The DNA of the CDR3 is TGTGCCAGTAGTATCAGCGGGAGAACGACCGGGGATACGCAGTATTTT.

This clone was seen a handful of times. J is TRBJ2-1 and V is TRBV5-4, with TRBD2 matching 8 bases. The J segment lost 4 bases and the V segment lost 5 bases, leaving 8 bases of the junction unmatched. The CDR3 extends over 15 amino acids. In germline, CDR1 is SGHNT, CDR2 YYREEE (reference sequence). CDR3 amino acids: CASSYIAGQYNEQFF. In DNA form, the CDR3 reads TGTGCCAGCAGTTATATAGCGGGACAATACAATGAGCAGTTCTTC.

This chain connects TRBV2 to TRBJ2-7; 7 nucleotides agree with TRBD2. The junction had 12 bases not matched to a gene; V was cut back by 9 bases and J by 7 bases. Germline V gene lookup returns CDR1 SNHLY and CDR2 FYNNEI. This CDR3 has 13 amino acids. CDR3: CASSSGPTEEQYF. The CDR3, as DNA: TGTGCCAGTTCTAGCGGCCCAACGGAGGAGCAGTACTTC.

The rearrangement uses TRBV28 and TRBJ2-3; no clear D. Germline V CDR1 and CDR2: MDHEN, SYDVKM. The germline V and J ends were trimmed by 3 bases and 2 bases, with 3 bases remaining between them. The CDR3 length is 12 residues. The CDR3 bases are TGTGCCAGCAGTTTTAACACAGATACGCAGTATTTT. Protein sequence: CASSFNTDTQYF.

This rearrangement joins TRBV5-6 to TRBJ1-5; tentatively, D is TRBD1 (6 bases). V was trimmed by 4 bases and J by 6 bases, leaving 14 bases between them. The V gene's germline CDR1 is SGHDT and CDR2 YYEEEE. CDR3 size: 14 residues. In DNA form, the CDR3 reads TGTGCCAGCAGCACGGGGGGGCGGAGTCAGCCCCAGCATTTT. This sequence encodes CASSTGGRSQPQHF. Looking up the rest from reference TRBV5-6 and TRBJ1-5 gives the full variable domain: DAGVTQSPTHLIKTRGQQVTLRCSPKSGHDTVSWYQQALGQGPQFIFQYYEEEERQRGNFPDRFSGHQFPNYSSELNVNALLLGDSALYLCASSTGGRSQPQHFGDGTRLSIL.

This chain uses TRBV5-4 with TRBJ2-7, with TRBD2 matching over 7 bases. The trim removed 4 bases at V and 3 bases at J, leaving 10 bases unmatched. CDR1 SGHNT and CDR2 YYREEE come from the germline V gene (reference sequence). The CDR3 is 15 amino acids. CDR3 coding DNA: TGTGCCAGCAGCATGGGCCGACTAGCTAACTACGAGCAGTACTTC. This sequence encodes CASSMGRLANYEQYF.

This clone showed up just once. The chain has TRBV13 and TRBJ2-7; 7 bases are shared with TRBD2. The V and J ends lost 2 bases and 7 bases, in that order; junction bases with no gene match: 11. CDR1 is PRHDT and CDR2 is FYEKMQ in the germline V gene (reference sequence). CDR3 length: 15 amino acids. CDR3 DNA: TGTGCCAGCAGCTTATGGGTGGGAGGGCCCGGTGAGCAGTACTTC. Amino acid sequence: CASSLWVGGPGEQYF.

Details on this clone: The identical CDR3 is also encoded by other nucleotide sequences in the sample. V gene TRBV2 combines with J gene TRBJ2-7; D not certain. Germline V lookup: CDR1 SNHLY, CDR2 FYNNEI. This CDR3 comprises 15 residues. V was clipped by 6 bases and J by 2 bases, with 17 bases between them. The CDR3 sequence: CASSRGSHETYEQYF. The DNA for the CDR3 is TGTGCCAGCAGCCGTGGTTCACACGAAACCTACGAGCAGTACTTC.

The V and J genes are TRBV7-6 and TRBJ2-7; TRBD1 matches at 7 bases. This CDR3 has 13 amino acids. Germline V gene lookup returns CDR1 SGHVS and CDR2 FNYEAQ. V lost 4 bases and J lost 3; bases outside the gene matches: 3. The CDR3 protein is CASSYSGGYEQYF. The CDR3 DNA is TGTGCCAGCAGCTACTCAGGGGGCTACGAGCAGTACTTC.

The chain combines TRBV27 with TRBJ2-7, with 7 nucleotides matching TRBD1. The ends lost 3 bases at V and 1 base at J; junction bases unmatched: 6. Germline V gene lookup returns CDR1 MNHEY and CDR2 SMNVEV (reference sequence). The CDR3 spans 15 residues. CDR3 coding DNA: TGTGCCAGCAGTTTGAAACGACAGGGATCCTACGAGCAGTACTTC. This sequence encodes CASSLKRQGSYEQYF.

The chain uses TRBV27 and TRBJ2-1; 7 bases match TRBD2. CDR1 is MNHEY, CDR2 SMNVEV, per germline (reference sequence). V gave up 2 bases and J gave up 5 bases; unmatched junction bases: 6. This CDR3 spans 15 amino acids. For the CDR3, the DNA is TGTGCCAGCAGTTTAAGGACTAGGTTCAACAATGAGCAGTTCTTC. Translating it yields CASSLRTRFNNEQFF.

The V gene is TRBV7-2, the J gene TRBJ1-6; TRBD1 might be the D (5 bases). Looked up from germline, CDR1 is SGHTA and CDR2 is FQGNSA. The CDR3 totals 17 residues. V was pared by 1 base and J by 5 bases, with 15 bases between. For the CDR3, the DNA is TGTGCCAGCAGCTTAGATTGGCAGGGAAGGAATAATTCACCCCTCCACTTT. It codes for CASSLDWQGRNNSPLHF. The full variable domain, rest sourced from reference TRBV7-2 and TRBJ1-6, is GAGVSQSPSNKVTEKGKDVELRCDPISGHTALYWYRQSLGQGLEFLIYFQGNSAPDKSGLPSDRFSAERTGGSVSTLTIQRTQQEDSAVYLCASSLDWQGRNNSPLHFGNGTRLTVT.

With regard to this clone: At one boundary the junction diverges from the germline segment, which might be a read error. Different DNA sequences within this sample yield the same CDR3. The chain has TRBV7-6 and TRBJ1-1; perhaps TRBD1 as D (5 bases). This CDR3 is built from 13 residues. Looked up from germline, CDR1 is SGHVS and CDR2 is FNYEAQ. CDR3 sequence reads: CASSLAGATEAFF. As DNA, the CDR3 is TGTGCCAGCAGCTTAGCAGGGGCGACTGAAGCTTTTTTT.

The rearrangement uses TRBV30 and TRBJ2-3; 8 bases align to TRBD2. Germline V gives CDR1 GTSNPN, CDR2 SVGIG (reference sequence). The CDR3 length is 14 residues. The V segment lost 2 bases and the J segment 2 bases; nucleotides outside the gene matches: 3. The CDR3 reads CAWSSGGPTDTQYF. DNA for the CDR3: TGTGCCTGGAGTAGCGGGGGCCCCACAGATACGCAGTATTTT.

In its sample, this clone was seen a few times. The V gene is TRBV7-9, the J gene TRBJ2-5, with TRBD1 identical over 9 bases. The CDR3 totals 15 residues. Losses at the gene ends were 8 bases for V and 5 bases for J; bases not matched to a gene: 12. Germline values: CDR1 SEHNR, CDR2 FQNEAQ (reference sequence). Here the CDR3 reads CASSQVQGAGETQYF. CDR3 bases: TGTGCCAGCTCCCAAGTACAGGGGGCAGGTGAGACCCAGTACTTC.

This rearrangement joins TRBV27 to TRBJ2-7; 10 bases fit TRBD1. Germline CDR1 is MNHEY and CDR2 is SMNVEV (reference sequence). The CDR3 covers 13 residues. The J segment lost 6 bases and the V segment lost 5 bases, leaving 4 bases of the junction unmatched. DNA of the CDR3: TGTGCCAGCAGTCGACAGGGGGCTGCCGAGCAGTACTTC. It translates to CASSRQGAAEQYF.

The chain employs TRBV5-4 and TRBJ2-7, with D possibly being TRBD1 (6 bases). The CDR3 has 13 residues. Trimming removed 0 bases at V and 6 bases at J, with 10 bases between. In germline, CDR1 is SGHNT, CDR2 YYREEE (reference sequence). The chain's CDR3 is CASSLGTVGEQYF. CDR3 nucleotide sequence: TGTGCCAGCAGCTTGGGGACAGTAGGCGAGCAGTACTTC. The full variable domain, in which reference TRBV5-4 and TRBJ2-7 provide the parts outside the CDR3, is ETGVTQSPTHLIKTRGQQVTLRCSSQSGHNTVSWYQQALGQGPQFIFQYYREEENGRGNFPPRFSGLQFPNYSSELNVNALELDDSALYLCASSLGTVGEQYFGPGTRLTVT.